These T cell receptor beta chains were read from a single sample in a study of CD8 T cells in ankylosing spondylitis. TCRdb re-called the 5' RACE reads through MiXCR, storing one row per CDR3 protein. The table lists about 130,000 distinct CDR3 sequences, 7.3% of them singletons. Specimen: blood, either unsorted or a sorted T cell fraction (not recorded which). The receptors were gathered from a female donor with ankylosing spondylitis or in good health (not recorded which). The CDR3 runs from the conserved cysteine through the conserved F or W. A D gene is named only where the DNA matches it firmly. The size entry is marked missing in some rows and otherwise reads once, few, many or a size class.

cdr3_nt cdr3_aa v_call d_call j_call clone_size
TGTGCCAGCAGCTTAGACAGCGGGGGAACAGATACGCAGTATTTT CASSLDSGGTDTQYF TRBV7-2 TRBD2 TRBJ2-3 many
TGCAGCGTTGAAGATGGATCTATGGGGGGCTATGGCTACACCTTC CSVEDGSMGGYGYTF TRBV29-1 - TRBJ1-2 many
TGCAGTGCTCCCCCCCCTCTGGGCACAGATACGCAGTATTTT CSAPPPLGTDTQYF TRBV20-1 - TRBJ2-3 many
TGTGCCAGCGGCCGGGGAATGAACACTGAAGCTTTCTTT CASGRGMNTEAFF TRBV6-1 - TRBJ1-1 many
TGTGCCAGTAGTACACCAACAGGGGCCAATCCCTACGAGCAGTACTTC CASSTPTGANPYEQYF TRBV19 TRBD1 TRBJ2-7 many
TGTGCCAGCAGCCAAGGGGGGGTGGAGTTCTTC CASSQGGVEFF TRBV3-1 - TRBJ2-1 many
TGTGCCAGCAGTTACTCCCTCGGGGGGACCTATTACACTGAAGCTTTCTTT CASSYSLGGTYYTEAFF TRBV6-2/TRBV6-3 - TRBJ1-1 many
TGCGCCAGCAGCTTGGAGGGGGCAACTAATGAAAAACTGTTTTTT CASSLEGATNEKLFF TRBV5-1 - TRBJ1-4 many
TGTGCCAGCAGTGCCACGAGCCAGCCCCAGCATTTT CASSATSQPQHF TRBV28 - TRBJ1-5 many
TGTGCCAGCAGTGAAGGGCGACAGTTCAATCAGCCCCAGCATTTT CASSEGRQFNQPQHF TRBV2 - TRBJ1-5 many
TGTGCCAGCAGCCAAGGGGCGACAGGGCTCTCCTACGAGCAGTACTTC CASSQGATGLSYEQYF TRBV4-2 TRBD1 TRBJ2-7 many
TGCAGTGCTGGGGGACAGAACAATCAGCCCCAGCATTTT CSAGGQNNQPQHF TRBV20-1 TRBD1 TRBJ1-5 many
TGTGCCAGCAGCTTAGCGACTGAAAAACTGTTTTTT CASSLATEKLFF TRBV7-9 - TRBJ1-4 -
TGTGCCAGCAGTTCCGACAGGGGGGGACCCCAGCATTTT CASSSDRGGPQHF TRBV12-3/TRBV12-4 TRBD1 TRBJ1-5 many
TGTGCCACCAGTGACCTATATGGCTACACCTTC CATSDLYGYTF TRBV24-1 - TRBJ1-2 many
TGTGCCAGCAGGGAAGGACAGACAAACACTGAAGCTTTCTTT CASREGQTNTEAFF TRBV2 - TRBJ1-1 many
TGCGCCAGCAGCCAATACCCGGGACAGGGCAGAGATACGCAGTATTTT CASSQYPGQGRDTQYF TRBV4-1 TRBD1 TRBJ2-3 many
TGTGCCACCAGCTCCAGGGTCTTGCAGCCCCAGCATTTT CATSSRVLQPQHF TRBV15 - TRBJ1-5 -
TGTGCCAGCAGGCCACGGACAGGGGCCTACGAGCAGTACTTC CASRPRTGAYEQYF TRBV3-1 TRBD1 TRBJ2-7 -
TGTGCCAGCACCTCGACGGCCTTTATAACCGGGGAGCTGTTTTTT CASTSTAFITGELFF TRBV27 - TRBJ2-2 many
TGTGCCAGCAGCTTAGGAGGGCTTGACAATGGGCAGTTCTTC CASSLGGLDNGQFF TRBV7-3 - TRBJ2-1 -
TGTGCCACCAGTGATTTTGACAGTGAAGCTTTCTTT CATSDFDSEAFF TRBV24-1 - TRBJ1-1 many
TGTGCCAGCAGTGAAGCGGGGAACACTGAAGCTTTCTTT CASSEAGNTEAFF TRBV2 - TRBJ1-1 many
TGTGCCACCAGCAGTCAAGCTGGGGAGACCCAGTACTTC CATSSQAGETQYF TRBV15 - TRBJ2-5 many
TGTGCCATCAGTGCCTTCGGGACTAGTGGAGATACGCAGTATTTT CAISAFGTSGDTQYF TRBV10-3 TRBD2 TRBJ2-3 many
TGTGCCAGCGGTGAGCTAGCGGAAGGGTACAATGAGCAGTTCTTC CASGELAEGYNEQFF TRBV2 TRBD2 TRBJ2-1 -
TGCAGTGCAGCGGCATCCAACTACAATGAGCAGTTCTTC CSAAASNYNEQFF TRBV20-1 - TRBJ2-1 many
TGCGCCAGCAGCCAAGAGGGGACTAGCGGGGGGAATGAGCAGTTCTTC CASSQEGTSGGNEQFF TRBV4-1 TRBD2 TRBJ2-1 many
TGTGCCAGCAGTGATTTGGAGAACACTGAAGCTTTCTTT CASSDLENTEAFF TRBV25-1 - TRBJ1-1 many
TGTGCCAGCAGAGGGACAGGCTCTGGAAACACCATATATTTT CASRGTGSGNTIYF TRBV12-3/TRBV12-4 TRBD1 TRBJ1-3 many
TGTGCCAGCAGTTCATCCGGGACAGGGATCTACGAGCAGTACTTC CASSSSGTGIYEQYF TRBV12-3/TRBV12-4 TRBD1 TRBJ2-7 many
TGTGCCTGGAGTGTACTTGGGATCCGCACAGATACGCAGTATTTT CAWSVLGIRTDTQYF TRBV30 - TRBJ2-3 many
TGTGCCAGTACCTTGGGGACAGGGATCACCGGGGAGCTGTTTTTT CASTLGTGITGELFF TRBV19 TRBD1 TRBJ2-2 -
TGCGCCAGCAGGCTGGAAGAGAACACTGAAGCTTTCTTT CASRLEENTEAFF TRBV5-1 - TRBJ1-1 many
TGTGCCACCAGCAGAGGGACAGTCTCTGGAAACACCATATATTTT CATSRGTVSGNTIYF TRBV15 - TRBJ1-3 many
TGTGCCAGCAGCTTAGAGAGCGGGGGGGCTGGCGAGCAGTACTTC CASSLESGGAGEQYF TRBV7-2 TRBD2 TRBJ2-7 many
TGCGCCAGCAGCTTGGTGTCGACCCCGAAACGGGAAAAACTGTTTTTT CASSLVSTPKREKLFF TRBV5-1 - TRBJ1-4 many
TGTGCCAGCAGTCCCGACACGAACACTGAAGCTTTCTTT CASSPDTNTEAFF TRBV25-1 - TRBJ1-1 many
TGTGCCAGCAGCTTAGGGACAGGAAACACCATATATTTT CASSLGTGNTIYF TRBV7-9 - TRBJ1-3 many
TGTGCCACGTCCGGGGGGGCAAATACCGGGGAGCTGTTTTTT CATSGGANTGELFF TRBV24-1 TRBD2 TRBJ2-2 many
TGTGCCAGCGCCTACGAACAGGGGGACACTGAAGCTTTCTTT CASAYEQGDTEAFF TRBV6-1 TRBD1 TRBJ1-1 many
TGTGCCAGCAGAAACAAAGGGGGGCAAGAGACCCAGTACTTC CASRNKGGQETQYF TRBV5-4 - TRBJ2-5 -
TGTGCCAGCAGTTTAGGACAGAGCGTGGGAGCTTTCTTT CASSLGQSVGAFF TRBV7-2 - TRBJ1-1 many
TGTGCCAGCAGCTCAGGGGGCAAACTGTTTTTT CASSSGGKLFF TRBV27 TRBD1 TRBJ1-4 many
TGCAGTGCTAGAGATCGGGCAGGGTTGCATGGCTACACCTTC CSARDRAGLHGYTF TRBV20-1 - TRBJ1-2 -